A selection of T cell receptor beta chains follows, all from one sample in a study of blood T cell repertoires in COVID-19. Produced via immunoSEQ multiplex PCR; TCRdb's table is partial and in-frame only. The data show roughly 280,000 clones, 88% seen once. Sequenced material: PBMCs or T cells enriched from blood (not recorded which). These receptors all stem from a woman between 45 and 60 years old who had recovered from COVID-19. Both conserved end residues are part of each CDR3. The D gene is left open where the match is weak. Clone size is not always given. Where it is, it says once, few, many or a class for expanded clones.

d_gene: TRBD1; abundance: few; j_gene: TRBJ2-6; v_gene: TRBV28; CDR3nt: TGTGCCAGTACCCCAGCGGGACAGGGAATCTCTGGGGCCAACGTCCTGACTTTC; CDR3aa: CASTPAGQGISGANVLTF
d_gene: TRBD1; abundance: few; j_gene: TRBJ1-1; v_gene: TRBV29-1; CDR3nt: TGCAGCGTCCAACAGGGGGTACAAACTGAAGCTTTCTTT; CDR3aa: CSVQQGVQTEAFF
d_gene: NA; abundance: NA; j_gene: TRBJ2-1; v_gene: TRBV19; CDR3nt: TGTGCCAGTAAAGGGAAGGGGTGGGACAATGAGCAGTTCTTC; CDR3aa: CASKGKGWDNEQFF
d_gene: NA; abundance: NA; j_gene: TRBJ1-5; v_gene: TRBV24-1; CDR3nt: TGTGCCACCAGTGATTTCGGTAGCAATCAGCCCCAGCATTTT; CDR3aa: CATSDFGSNQPQHF
d_gene: NA; abundance: NA; j_gene: TRBJ1-5; v_gene: TRBV28; CDR3nt: TGTGCCAGCAGTTTAGGCCTACTAGTTCAGCCCCAGCATTTT; CDR3aa: CASSLGLLVQPQHF
d_gene: NA; abundance: NA; j_gene: TRBJ2-1; v_gene: TRBV2; CDR3nt: TGTGCCAGCAAGAGCGGGCTCTCCTACAATGAGCAGTTCTTC; CDR3aa: CASKSGLSYNEQFF
d_gene: NA; abundance: few; j_gene: TRBJ1-5; v_gene: TRBV30; CDR3nt: TGTGCCTGGACTTCACCCACAATCAGCAATCAGCCCCAGCATTTT; CDR3aa: CAWTSPTISNQPQHF
d_gene: NA; abundance: NA; j_gene: TRBJ2-3; v_gene: TRBV5-1; CDR3nt: TGCGCCAGCAGCTTGGGACAGGCAGATACGCAGTATTTT; CDR3aa: CASSLGQADTQYF
d_gene: TRBD1; abundance: NA; j_gene: TRBJ1-3; v_gene: TRBV6-5; CDR3nt: TGTGCCAGCAGGCCAGACAGGGGCTCAGGAAACACCATATATTTT; CDR3aa: CASRPDRGSGNTIYF
d_gene: TRBD1; abundance: NA; j_gene: TRBJ1-5; v_gene: TRBV12-3/TRBV12-4; CDR3nt: TGTGCCAGCAGTTTCACAGGGGATCAGCCCCAGCATTTT; CDR3aa: CASSFTGDQPQHF
d_gene: NA; abundance: NA; j_gene: TRBJ1-4; v_gene: TRBV3-1/TRBV3-2; CDR3nt: TGTGCCAGCAGCCTTAGACAGACTAATGAAAAACTGTTTTTT; CDR3aa: CASSLRQTNEKLFF
d_gene: NA; abundance: NA; j_gene: TRBJ2-7; v_gene: TRBV5-1; CDR3nt: TGCGCCAGCAGCTTGGATGCGGGGGCTGGATCCTACGAGCAGTACTTC; CDR3aa: CASSLDAGAGSYEQYF
d_gene: TRBD1; abundance: NA; j_gene: TRBJ1-2; v_gene: TRBV10-2; CDR3nt: TGCGCCAGTAACGACTATTATGAGGGGGCTCACTATGGCTACACCTTC; CDR3aa: CASNDYYEGAHYGYTF
d_gene: NA; abundance: NA; j_gene: TRBJ1-4; v_gene: TRBV10-3; CDR3nt: TGTGCCATCAGTGAGTCTGGCGGGGGGCTCAAGGAAAAACTGTTTTTT; CDR3aa: CAISESGGGLKEKLFF
d_gene: TRBD1; abundance: NA; j_gene: TRBJ1-2; v_gene: TRBV10-3; CDR3nt: TGTGCCATCAGTGAGAGGGGACAGACCTATGGCTACACCTTC; CDR3aa: CAISERGQTYGYTF
d_gene: NA; abundance: NA; j_gene: TRBJ2-7; v_gene: TRBV6-1; CDR3nt: TGTGCCAGCAGTGAACGGCAGGGATCCGAGCAGTACTTC; CDR3aa: CASSERQGSEQYF
d_gene: NA; abundance: NA; j_gene: TRBJ1-1; v_gene: TRBV7-2; CDR3nt: TGTGCCAGCGGGGGGTTGGCTGAAGCTTTCTTT; CDR3aa: CASGGLAEAFF
d_gene: NA; abundance: NA; j_gene: TRBJ1-1; v_gene: TRBV4-3; CDR3nt: TGCGCCAGCAGCCCCCCGGGACAGAACACTGAAGCTTTCTTT; CDR3aa: CASSPPGQNTEAFF
d_gene: TRBD1; abundance: NA; j_gene: TRBJ2-1; v_gene: TRBV5-8; CDR3nt: TGTGCCAGCAGCGGCCGGGACAGGGGAGTGGATGAGCAGTTCTTC; CDR3aa: CASSGRDRGVDEQFF
d_gene: NA; abundance: once; j_gene: TRBJ2-7; v_gene: TRBV3-1/TRBV3-2; CDR3nt: TGTGCCAGCAGCCAATTACCAGGGGTGGGGGAGCAGTACTTC; CDR3aa: CASSQLPGVGEQYF
d_gene: NA; abundance: NA; j_gene: TRBJ1-6; v_gene: TRBV6-1; CDR3nt: TGTGCCAGCAGTGAAGCTCGTTCGGACAGCTATAATTCACCCCTCCACTTT; CDR3aa: CASSEARSDSYNSPLHF
d_gene: NA; abundance: NA; j_gene: TRBJ1-1; v_gene: TRBV12-3/TRBV12-4; CDR3nt: TGTGCCAGCAGTATAGACAAGAACACTGAAGCTTTCTTT; CDR3aa: CASSIDKNTEAFF